A selection of T cell receptor beta chains follows, all from one sample in a study of blood T cell repertoires in COVID-19. Sequencing used immunoSEQ multiplex PCR; TCRdb keeps in-frame clones, though not all of them. The sample lists 310,000 or so clones, roughly 87% occurring once. The sample consisted of PBMCs or T cells enriched from blood (not recorded which). Receptors originate from a woman aged 18-29 years who had recovered from COVID-19. Both conserved end residues are part of each CDR3. The D gene is left open where the match is weak. The listing skips clone size in some rows; elsewhere it reads once, few, many or a size class.

size,D,J,V,DNA,CDR3
-,-,TRBJ2-3,TRBV7-2,TGTGCCAGCTCAGGACAGTTGGATACGCAGTATTTT,CASSGQLDTQYF
-,-,TRBJ2-2,TRBV6-4,TGTGCCAGCAGTCCCGGACAGAAGGAGCTGTTTTTT,CASSPGQKELFF
-,-,TRBJ2-7,TRBV18,TGTGCCAGCTCACCACCGGGAGCTTTCGAGCAGTACTTC,CASSPPGAFEQYF
-,TRBD1,TRBJ2-5,TRBV5-4,TGTGCCAGCAGCCCAGGGCTGACAGGGGGAGAGACCCAGTACTTC,CASSPGLTGGETQYF
-,-,TRBJ1-4,TRBV5-4,TGTGCCAGCAGCTATAAGGGGGAAAAACTGTTTTTT,CASSYKGEKLFF
few,TRBD2,TRBJ2-2,TRBV4-1,TGCGCCAGCAGCCAACCAAAACTAGCGGGAGCGCGCAGCAGCACCGGGGAGCTGTTTTTT,CASSQPKLAGARSSTGELFF
once,-,TRBJ1-4,TRBV2,TGTGCCAGCAGAATACAATGGGAGGGAGAACTGTTTTTT,CASRIQWEGELFF
-,-,TRBJ2-7,TRBV14,TGTGCCAGCAGCCAAAAGACAGTCCAGTACTTC,CASSQKTVQYF
-,TRBD1,TRBJ1-3,TRBV11-3,TGTGCCAGCAGCCGGACAGGAAGCTCTGGAAACACCATATATTTT,CASSRTGSSGNTIYF
-,TRBD1,TRBJ1-2,TRBV27,TGTGCCAGCCGAAACGACAGGGTTGACTATGGCTACACCTTC,CASRNDRVDYGYTF
-,-,TRBJ1-5,TRBV7-2,TGTGCCAGCAGCTCCCCGGGACTTTATAGCAATCAGCCCCAGCATTTT,CASSSPGLYSNQPQHF
-,TRBD1,TRBJ2-7,TRBV19,TGTGCCAGTAAGCGACAGGGGGATTCCTACGAGCAGTACTTC,CASKRQGDSYEQYF
-,-,TRBJ1-3,TRBV18,TGTGCCAGCTCACCGGTGCAGGGTTCTGGAAACACCATATATTTT,CASSPVQGSGNTIYF
-,-,TRBJ1-2,TRBV5-4,TGTGCCAGCAGCTTGGCCCCCGGACAGAACTATGGCTACACCTTC,CASSLAPGQNYGYTF
-,TRBD1,TRBJ1-4,TRBV30,TGTGCCTGGAGTGTATTTGGGACAGGGGACAGGGAAAAACTGTTTTTT,CAWSVFGTGDREKLFF
-,TRBD1,TRBJ1-1,TRBV7-6,TGTGCCAGCAGCTTATCTAAGGACAGGGAATCTAGAAGTGAAGCTTTCTTT,CASSLSKDRESRSEAFF
-,-,TRBJ2-7,TRBV5-1,TGCGCCAGCAGCTTGGGGGGAACAGGGTGGGCTTACGAGCAGTACTTC,CASSLGGTGWAYEQYF
-,-,TRBJ1-4,TRBV6-2/TRBV6-3,TGTGCCAGCAGTCCGAGGGGGTTGCCTAATGAAAAACTGTTTTTT,CASSPRGLPNEKLFF
-,-,TRBJ1-1,TRBV7-6,TGTGCCAGCAGCTTACGTTCAGGGGAAGATGAAGCTTTCTTT,CASSLRSGEDEAFF
-,TRBD1,TRBJ2-7,TRBV7-9,TGTGCCAGCAGCCATCTGGGAGGGACAGGGGGCTCCTACGAGCAGTACTTC,CASSHLGGTGGSYEQYF
-,-,TRBJ1-1,TRBV19,TGTGCCAGTAGTATAGGGGGAGGCGAAGCTTTCTTT,CASSIGGGEAFF
-,TRBD2,TRBJ2-3,TRBV7-6,TGTGCCAGCAGCTCCCTAAGCGGGGGGGGCACAGATACGCAGTATTTT,CASSSLSGGGTDTQYF
-,-,TRBJ2-1,TRBV24-1,TGTGCCACCAGTGATACTCGTAGAGGCCGTTACAATGAGCAGTTCTTC,CATSDTRRGRYNEQFF
-,-,TRBJ1-2,TRBV6-2/TRBV6-3,TGTGCCAGCAGTTATTCCCCCTTAAGGAGCAGCTACACCTTC,CASSYSPLRSSYTF
-,-,TRBJ1-4,TRBV19,TGTGCCAGTACGGTGCAGGCAACTAATGAAAAACTGTTTTTT,CASTVQATNEKLFF
-,TRBD2,TRBJ2-1,TRBV4-3,TGCGCCAGCAGCCCTCGGTGGGGGGGGTACAATGAGCAGTTCTTC,CASSPRWGGYNEQFF
-,TRBD2,TRBJ2-3,TRBV7-3,TGTGCCAGTCGAGAGGGACTAGGGGGCACAGATACGCAGTATTTT,CASREGLGGTDTQYF
-,TRBD1,TRBJ1-2,TRBV7-2,TGTGCCAGCAGCTTAGCGCACCAGGGGGCGAAAGGTTATGGCTACACCTTC,CASSLAHQGAKGYGYTF
once,TRBD1,TRBJ2-2,TRBV10-3,TGTGCCATCAGGACAGGGGGCGGCACCGGGGAGCTGTTTTTT,CAIRTGGGTGELFF
-,TRBD1,TRBJ1-5,TRBV6-1,TGTGCCAGCAGTGAAGCACGGAGGACAGGGGGTTCGCATTTT,CASSEARRTGGSHF
-,-,TRBJ1-1,TRBV5-4,TGTGCCAGCAGCCCGATGGCAGGAGGAGCTTTCTTT,CASSPMAGGAFF
-,-,TRBJ1-3,TRBV24-1,TGTGCCACCAGTGATTTGGTCCCGAGCTCTGGAAACACCATATATTTT,CATSDLVPSSGNTIYF
-,-,TRBJ1-1,TRBV19,TGTGCCAGTAGTATCTCTATGAACACTGAAGCTTTCTTT,CASSISMNTEAFF
-,TRBD2,TRBJ2-6,TRBV5-4,TGTGCCAGCAGCTTGACTAGCGGTAACTCTGGGGCCAACGTCCTGACTTTC,CASSLTSGNSGANVLTF
-,-,TRBJ2-3,TRBV7-4,TGTGCCAGCAGCTTAGGGTCCAGTTCGGATACGCAGTATTTT,CASSLGSSSDTQYF
-,-,TRBJ1-1,TRBV28,TGTGCCAGCAGTTTGATTTTCGGGGTTCAGTACACTGAAGCTTTCTTT,CASSLIFGVQYTEAFF
-,-,TRBJ1-3,TRBV3-1/TRBV3-2,TGTGCCAGCAGCCACAGGGTTGGAAACACCATATATTTT,CASSHRVGNTIYF
-,-,TRBJ1-1,TRBV7-8,TGTGCCAGCAGCTCACCCGGACAGCTGAACACTGAAGCTTTCTTT,CASSSPGQLNTEAFF
once,TRBD1,TRBJ2-1,TRBV19,TGTGCCAGTAAGGCCACAGGGGTCGATGAGCAGTTCTTC,CASKATGVDEQFF
-,TRBD2,TRBJ2-5,TRBV18,TGTGCCAGCCACATAGCGGGGGCCGAAGAGACCCAGTACTTC,CASHIAGAEETQYF
-,-,TRBJ1-4,TRBV28,TGTGCCAGCAGTCCATCGGTCGGGGGTAATGAAAAACTGTTTTTT,CASSPSVGGNEKLFF
-,TRBD1,TRBJ1-2,TRBV3-1/TRBV3-2,TGTGCCAGCAGCCAAGATGGACAGGGATCCTTTAACTATGGCTACACCTTC,CASSQDGQGSFNYGYTF
-,-,TRBJ1-6,TRBV6-4,TGTGCCAGCAGATCCAACAGGGCGTCCACCATTAATTCACCCCTCCACTTT,CASRSNRASTINSPLHF
once,-,TRBJ1-1,TRBV19,TGTGCCAGTAAGAACTTCTTGAACACTGAAGCTTTCTTT,CASKNFLNTEAFF
once,-,TRBJ2-5,TRBV28,TGTGCCAGCAGCATGACTTCCCCAGAGACCCAGTACTTC,CASSMTSPETQYF
-,TRBD2,TRBJ2-3,TRBV19,TGTGCCAGTAGTATGTACTCCGGACTAGCAGCAGATACGCAGTATTTT,CASSMYSGLAADTQYF
-,-,TRBJ1-4,TRBV11-2,TGTGCCAGCAGCTTCCTGGCTGGTAATGAAAAACTGTTTTTT,CASSFLAGNEKLFF
-,TRBD2,TRBJ2-4,TRBV6-2/TRBV6-3,TGTGCCAGCAGTTTTCTATCTTCAGCGGGACCAAAAAACATTCAGTACTTC,CASSFLSSAGPKNIQYF
-,TRBD1,TRBJ2-3,TRBV2,TGTGCCAGCAGGCAACTGGGACAGGGCACAGATACGCAGTATTTT,CASRQLGQGTDTQYF
-,-,TRBJ1-1,TRBV5-5,TGTGCCAGCAGCTTGTTCCGCGACATGAACACTGAAGCTTTCTTT,CASSLFRDMNTEAFF